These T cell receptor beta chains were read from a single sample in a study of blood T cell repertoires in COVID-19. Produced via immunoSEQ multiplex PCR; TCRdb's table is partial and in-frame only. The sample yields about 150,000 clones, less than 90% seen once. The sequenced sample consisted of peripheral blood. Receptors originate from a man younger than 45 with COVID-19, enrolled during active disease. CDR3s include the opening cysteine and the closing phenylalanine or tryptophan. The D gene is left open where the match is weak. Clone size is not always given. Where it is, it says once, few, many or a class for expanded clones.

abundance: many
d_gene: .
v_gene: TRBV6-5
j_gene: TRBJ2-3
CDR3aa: CASSAWGGQDTQYF
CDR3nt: TGTGCCAGCAGCGCCTGGGGGGGGCAAGATACGCAGTATTTT

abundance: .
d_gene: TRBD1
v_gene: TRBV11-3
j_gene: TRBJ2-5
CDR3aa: CASSTGGAGETQYF
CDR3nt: TGTGCCAGCAGCACAGGGGGCGCAGGGGAGACCCAGTACTTC

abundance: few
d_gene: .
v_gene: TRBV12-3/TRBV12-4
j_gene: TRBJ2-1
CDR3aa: CASSSTHEQFF
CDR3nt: TGTGCCAGCAGTTCTACCCATGAGCAGTTCTTC

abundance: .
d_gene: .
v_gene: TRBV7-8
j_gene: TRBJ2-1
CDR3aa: CASTLAPRSEQFF
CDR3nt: TGTGCCAGCACCCTAGCGCCGAGATCTGAGCAGTTCTTC

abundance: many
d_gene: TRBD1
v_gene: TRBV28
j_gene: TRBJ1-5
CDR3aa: CASSRQGRGNQPQHF
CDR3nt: TGTGCCAGCAGCCGACAGGGTAGGGGCAATCAGCCCCAGCATTTT

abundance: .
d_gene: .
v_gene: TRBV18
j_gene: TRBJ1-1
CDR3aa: CASSPPSGRGGTEAFF
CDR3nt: .

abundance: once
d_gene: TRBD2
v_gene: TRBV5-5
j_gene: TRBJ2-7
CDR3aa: CASSLSGALAGLYEQYF
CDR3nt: TGTGCCAGCAGCTTGAGCGGGGCGTTAGCCGGCCTCTACGAGCAGTACTTC

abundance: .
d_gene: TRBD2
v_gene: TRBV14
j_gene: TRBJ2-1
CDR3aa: CASSRNFIGTSGSNEQFF
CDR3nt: TGTGCCAGCAGCCGAAATTTCATCGGGACTAGCGGGAGCAATGAGCAGTTCTTC

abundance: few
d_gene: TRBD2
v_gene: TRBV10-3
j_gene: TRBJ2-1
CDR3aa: CAIGGGSGSSSYNEQFF
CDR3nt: TGTGCCATCGGCGGGGGTAGCGGGAGCAGCTCCTACAATGAGCAGTTCTTC

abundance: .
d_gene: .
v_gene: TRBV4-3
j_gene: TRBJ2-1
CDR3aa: CASSQEASSYNEQFF
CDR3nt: TGCGCCAGCAGCCAAGAGGCCAGCTCCTACAATGAGCAGTTCTTC

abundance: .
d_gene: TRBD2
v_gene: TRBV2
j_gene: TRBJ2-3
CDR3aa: CASSRTRGADTQYF
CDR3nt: TGTGCCAGCAGTCGGACTAGAGGAGCAGATACGCAGTATTTT

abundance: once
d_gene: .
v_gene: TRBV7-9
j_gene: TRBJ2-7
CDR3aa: CASSLAGGRYEQYF
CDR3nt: TGTGCCAGCAGCTTAGCGGGGGGTCGCTACGAGCAGTACTTC

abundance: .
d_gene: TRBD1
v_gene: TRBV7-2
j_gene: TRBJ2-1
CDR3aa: CASSVGFSRGRNNEQFF
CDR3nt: TGTGCCAGCAGCGTGGGCTTTTCGAGGGGGCGGAACAATGAGCAGTTCTTC

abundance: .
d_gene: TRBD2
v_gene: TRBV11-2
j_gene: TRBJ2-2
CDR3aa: CASSPGLVNTGELFF
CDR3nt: TGTGCCAGCAGCCCGGGACTAGTGAACACCGGGGAGCTGTTTTTT

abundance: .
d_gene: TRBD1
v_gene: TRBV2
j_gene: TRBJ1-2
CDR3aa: CASSGQGTANYGYTF
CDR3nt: TGTGCCAGCAGCGGACAGGGGACGGCTAACTATGGCTACACCTTC

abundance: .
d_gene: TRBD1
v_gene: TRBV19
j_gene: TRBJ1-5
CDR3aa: CASRPDRGNNQPQHF
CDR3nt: TGTGCCAGTAGGCCAGACAGGGGGAACAATCAGCCCCAGCATTTT

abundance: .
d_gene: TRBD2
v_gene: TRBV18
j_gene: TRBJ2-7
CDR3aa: CASSGIERGSLDEQYF
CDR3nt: TGTGCCAGCTCCGGGATTGAGCGGGGCTCCCTAGACGAGCAGTACTTC

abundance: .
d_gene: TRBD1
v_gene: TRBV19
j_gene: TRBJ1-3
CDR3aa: CASRQGSGNTIYF
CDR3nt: TGTGCCAGTCGACAGGGTTCGGGAAACACCATATATTTT

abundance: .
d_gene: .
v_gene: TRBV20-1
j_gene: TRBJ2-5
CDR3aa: CSASSVSQETQYF
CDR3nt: TGCAGTGCTAGTAGCGTCAGCCAAGAGACCCAGTACTTC

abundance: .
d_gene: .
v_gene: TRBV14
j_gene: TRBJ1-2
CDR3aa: CASSPPGTANYGYTF
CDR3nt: TGTGCCAGCAGCCCACCCGGGACTGCGAACTATGGCTACACCTTC

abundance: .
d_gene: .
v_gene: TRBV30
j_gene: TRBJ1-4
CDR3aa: CAWSLGHSAATNEKLFF
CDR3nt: TGTGCCTGGAGCCTGGGACACAGTGCAGCAACTAATGAAAAACTGTTTTTT

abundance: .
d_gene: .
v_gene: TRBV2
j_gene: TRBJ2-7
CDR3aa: CVTGGATSPYEQYF
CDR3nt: TGTGTCACCGGTGGGGCTACCTCGCCCTACGAGCAGTACTTC

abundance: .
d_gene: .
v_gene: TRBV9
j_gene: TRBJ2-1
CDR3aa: CASSVFLGVGPYNEQFF
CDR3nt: TGTGCCAGCAGCGTATTCTTAGGCGTGGGGCCTTACAATGAGCAGTTCTTC

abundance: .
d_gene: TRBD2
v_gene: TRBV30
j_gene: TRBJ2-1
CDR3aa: CAGTRDRGLAGGPGEQFF
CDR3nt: TGTGCCGGGACTAGGGACAGGGGACTAGCGGGAGGGCCAGGTGAGCAGTTCTTC

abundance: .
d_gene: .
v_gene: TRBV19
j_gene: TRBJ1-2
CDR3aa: CASSIVGRGGGYTF
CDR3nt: TGTGCCAGTAGTATAGTAGGCAGGGGCGGCGGCTACACCTTC

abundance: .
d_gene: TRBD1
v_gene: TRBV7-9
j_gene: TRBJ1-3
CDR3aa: CASSLVMNTGGGNTIYF
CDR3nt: TGTGCCAGCAGCTTAGTTATGAACACAGGGGGAGGAAACACCATATATTTT

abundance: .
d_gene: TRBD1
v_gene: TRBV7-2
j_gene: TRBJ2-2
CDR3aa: CASSLGQGPGELFF
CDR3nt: TGTGCCAGCAGCTTGGGACAGGGTCCCGGGGAGCTGTTTTTT

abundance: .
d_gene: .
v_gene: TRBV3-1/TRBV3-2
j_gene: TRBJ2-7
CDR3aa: CASSQEGEVYEQYF
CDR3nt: TGTGCCAGCAGCCAAGAGGGGGAGGTCTACGAGCAGTACTTC

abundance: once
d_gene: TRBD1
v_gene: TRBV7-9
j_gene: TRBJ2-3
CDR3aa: CASSLATGQGNVYF
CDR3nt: TGTGCCAGCAGCTTAGCGACAGGACAGGGCAACGTGTATTTT

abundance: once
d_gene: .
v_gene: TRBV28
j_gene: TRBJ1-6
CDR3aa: CASSLPYNSPLHF
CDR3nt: TGTGCCAGCAGCCTACCCTATAATTCACCCCTCCACTTT

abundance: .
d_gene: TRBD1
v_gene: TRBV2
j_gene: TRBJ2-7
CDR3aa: CASRASGTAAYEQYF
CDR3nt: TGTGCCAGCAGGGCTTCCGGGACAGCCGCCTACGAGCAGTACTTC

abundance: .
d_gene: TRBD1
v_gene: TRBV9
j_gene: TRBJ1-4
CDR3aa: CASSPQGADEKLFF
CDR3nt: TGTGCCAGCAGCCCTCAGGGGGCAGACGAAAAACTGTTTTTT

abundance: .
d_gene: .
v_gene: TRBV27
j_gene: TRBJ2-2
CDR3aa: CASSFATNTGELFF
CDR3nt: TGTGCCAGCAGTTTCGCCACTAACACCGGGGAGCTGTTTTTT

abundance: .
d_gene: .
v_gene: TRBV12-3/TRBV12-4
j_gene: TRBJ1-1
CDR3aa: CASSFWGRGEAFF
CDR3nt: TGTGCCAGCAGTTTCTGGGGGCGAGGTGAAGCTTTCTTT

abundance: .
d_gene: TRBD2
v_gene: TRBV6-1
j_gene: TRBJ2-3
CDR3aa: CASSARTSGSGDTQYF
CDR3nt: TGTGCCAGCAGTGCTCGGACTAGCGGGAGTGGAGATACGCAGTATTTT

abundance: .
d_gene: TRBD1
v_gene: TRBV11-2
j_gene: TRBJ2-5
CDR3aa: CASSQSRTGEKTQYF
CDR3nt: TGTGCCAGCAGCCAAAGTAGGACAGGGGAGAAGACCCAGTACTTC

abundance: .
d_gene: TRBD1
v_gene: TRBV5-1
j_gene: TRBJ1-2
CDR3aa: CASSLGQGIIRRGYTF
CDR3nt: TGCGCCAGCAGCTTGGGACAGGGAATTATACGTCGTGGCTACACCTTC

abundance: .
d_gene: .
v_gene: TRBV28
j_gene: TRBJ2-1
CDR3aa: CASSLILPHSYNEQFF
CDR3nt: TGTGCCAGCAGTTTAATTCTACCCCACTCCTACAATGAGCAGTTCTTC

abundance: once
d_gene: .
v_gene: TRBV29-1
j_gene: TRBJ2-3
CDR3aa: CSVPKASATDTQYF
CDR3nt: TGCAGCGTTCCGAAGGCTAGCGCCACAGATACGCAGTATTTT

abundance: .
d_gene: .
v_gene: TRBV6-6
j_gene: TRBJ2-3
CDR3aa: CASSSDRLPDTQYF
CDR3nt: TGTGCCAGCAGCTCCGACCGACTTCCTGATACGCAGTATTTT

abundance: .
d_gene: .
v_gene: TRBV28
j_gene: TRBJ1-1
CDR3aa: CASSLLLGQEVSTEAFF
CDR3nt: TGTGCCAGCAGTTTATTACTTGGGCAGGAGGTAAGCACTGAAGCTTTCTTT

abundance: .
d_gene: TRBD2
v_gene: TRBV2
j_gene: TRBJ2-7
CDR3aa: CASRGGSSYEQYF
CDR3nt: TGTGCCAGCCGTGGCGGGAGCTCCTACGAGCAGTACTTC

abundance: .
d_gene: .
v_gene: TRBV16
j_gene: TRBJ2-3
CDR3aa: CASSQLRGDTQYF
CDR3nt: TGTGCCAGCAGCCAATTAAGGGGGGATACGCAGTATTTT

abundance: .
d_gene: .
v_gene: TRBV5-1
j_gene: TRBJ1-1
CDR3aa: CASSYKNSNTEAFF
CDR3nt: TGCGCCAGCAGCTACAAGAATTCGAACACTGAAGCTTTCTTT

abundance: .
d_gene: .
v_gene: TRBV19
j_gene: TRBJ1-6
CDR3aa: CASSIEGASPLHF
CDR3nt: TGTGCCAGTAGTATAGAAGGGGCTTCACCCCTCCACTTT

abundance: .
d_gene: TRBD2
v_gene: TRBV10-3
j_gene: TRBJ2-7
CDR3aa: CAISWTSGAYEQYF
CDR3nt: TGTGCCATCAGTTGGACTAGCGGAGCCTACGAGCAGTACTTC

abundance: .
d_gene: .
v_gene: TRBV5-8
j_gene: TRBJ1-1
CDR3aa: CASSLLGGLSTEAFF
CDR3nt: TGTGCCAGCAGCTTGCTTGGTGGACTGAGCACTGAAGCTTTCTTT

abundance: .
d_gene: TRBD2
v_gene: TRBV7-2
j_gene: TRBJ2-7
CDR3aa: CASSGLGGAYEQYF
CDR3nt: TGTGCCAGCAGCGGCCTCGGGGGGGCCTACGAGCAGTACTTC

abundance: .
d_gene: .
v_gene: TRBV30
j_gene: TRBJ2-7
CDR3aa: CAWRTRGSYEQYF
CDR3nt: TGTGCCTGGAGGACCAGGGGATCCTACGAGCAGTACTTC

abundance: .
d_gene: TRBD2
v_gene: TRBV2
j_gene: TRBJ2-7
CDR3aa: CASGLAGVYEQYF
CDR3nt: TGTGCCAGCGGACTAGCGGGGGTATACGAGCAGTACTTC

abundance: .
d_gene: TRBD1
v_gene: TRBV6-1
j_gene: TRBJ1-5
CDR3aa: CASSEAEQGNYQPQHF
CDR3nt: TGTGCCAGCAGTGAAGCTGAACAGGGGAACTATCAGCCCCAGCATTTT

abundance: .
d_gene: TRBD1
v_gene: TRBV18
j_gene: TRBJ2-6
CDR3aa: CASSPWAGGTGANVLTF
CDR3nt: TGTGCCAGCTCACCGTGGGCAGGGGGCACTGGGGCCAACGTCCTGACTTTC

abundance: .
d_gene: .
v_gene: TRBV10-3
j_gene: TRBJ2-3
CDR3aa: CAIKGLAGTDTQYF
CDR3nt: TGTGCCATCAAAGGACTGGCAGGAACAGATACGCAGTATTTT